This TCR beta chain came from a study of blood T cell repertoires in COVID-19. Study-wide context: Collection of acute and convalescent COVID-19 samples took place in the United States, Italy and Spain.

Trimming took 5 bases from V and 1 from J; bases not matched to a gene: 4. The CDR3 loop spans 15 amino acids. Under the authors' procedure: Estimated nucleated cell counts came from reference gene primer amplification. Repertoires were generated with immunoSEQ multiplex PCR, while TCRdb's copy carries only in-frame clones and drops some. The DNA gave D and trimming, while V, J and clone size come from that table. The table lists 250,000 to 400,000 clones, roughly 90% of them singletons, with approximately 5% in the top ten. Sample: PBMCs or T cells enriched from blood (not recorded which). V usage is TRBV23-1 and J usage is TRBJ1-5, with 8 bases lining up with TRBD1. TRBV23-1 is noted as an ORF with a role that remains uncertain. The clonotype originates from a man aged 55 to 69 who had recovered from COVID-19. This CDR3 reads CASSDRGMSNQPQHF. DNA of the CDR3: TGCGCCAGCAGTGACAGGGGTATGAGCAATCAGCCCCAGCATTTT.